This T cell receptor (beta chain) comes out of a study of blood T cell repertoires in COVID-19. Study-level information: Acute and convalescent COVID-19 samples came from the United States, Italy and Spain.

This CDR3 comprises 15 residues. V was clipped by 1 base and J by 5 bases; unmatched bases: 7. CDR1 and CDR2 (germline): SGHTA, FQGNSA. Sequencing was performed with immunoSEQ multiplex PCR; in TCRdb, only in-frame clones are kept and a portion is missing. The table shows 200,000 or so clones, with approximately 86% occurring only once. This clone was counted a few times. V and J are TRBV7-2 and TRBJ2-5; TRBD2 agrees at 7 bases. The origin of this receptor is a woman aged 40 to 55 with acute COVID-19. Sequenced input: PBMCs or T cells enriched from blood (not recorded which). The CDR3 DNA is TGTGCCAGCAGCTTAGTTGCGGGAGCTCGTGAGACCCAGTACTTC. This encodes CASSLVAGARETQYF.